This T cell receptor beta chain emerged from a study of blood T cell repertoires in COVID-19. The repertoire was sequenced with immunoSEQ multiplex PCR; TCRdb's copy has only in-frame clones and lacks some. The sample lists about 250,000 clones; around 84% were seen once. Germline V lookup: CDR1 MNHNY, CDR2 SVGAGI (reference sequence). Trimming shortened V by 11 bases and J by 1 base, and 14 bases separated the two germline ends. The CDR3 is 13 residues long. Participants spanned ages about 18 to 100 years and resided in around 25 US areas. This TCR was sampled from a man aged 40-49 years who had been exposed to COVID-19. The sequenced sample consisted of PBMCs or T cells enriched from blood (not recorded which). This chain links TRBV6-6 with TRBJ1-1; tentative D call: TRBD1 (5 bases). CDR3 sequence: CAAQQDKNTEAFF. The CDR3 bases are TGTGCCGCCCAACAGGACAAGAACACTGAAGCTTTCTTT.